This passage covers 32 T cell receptor beta chains from one sample sequenced in a study of tumor-infiltrating lymphocytes in primary liver carcinoma. In addition to blood RNA drawn from unsorted whole blood, germline DNA was extracted. With 500 ng total RNA as template and a constant-region primer, TCR beta cDNA was made. What produced the TCR beta libraries was three nested multiplex PCR rounds using slightly modified ARM-PCR. Investigators reported that the first two PCR rounds, at approximately 11 cycles each, used TRBV1-TRBV30 forward primers with a C-beta reverse primer. Each CDR3 protein is one row after TCRdb ran MiXCR on the multiplex PCR reads. The sample lists some 190,000 distinct CDR3 sequences, 50% to 75% occurring once. Sequencing was carried out using peripheral blood. The source of these receptors is a man aged 35-49 years with primary liver carcinoma and hepatitis B virus infection.

For this clonotype: A much larger clone sits a single nucleotide away, making a read error possible. The chain employs TRBV29-1 and TRBJ2-7; the D is unclear. The CDR3 has 12 amino acids. The germline V gene encodes CDR1 SQVTM and CDR2 ANQGSEA. CDR3 sequence (DNA): TGCAGCGTTCTCAGTGGGCCCCACGAGCATTACTTC. Its protein product is CSVLSGPHEHYF.

The chain uses TRBV11-2 and TRBJ2-7; the D is unclear. Germline V gene sequence: CDR1 SGHAT, CDR2 FQNNGV. The CDR3 is 13 residues long. V was trimmed by 8 bases and J by 5 bases, leaving 16 bases between them. CDR3 residues: CASQLPGGNEQYF. DNA of the CDR3: TGTGCCAGCCAACTTCCCGGCGGTAACGAGCAGTACTTC. Looking up the rest from reference TRBV11-2 and TRBJ2-7 gives the full variable domain: EAGVAQSPRYKIIEKRQSVAFWCNPISGHATLYWYQQILGQGPKLLIQFQNNGVVDDSQLPKDRFSAERLKGVDSTLKIQPAKLEDSAVYLCASQLPGGNEQYFGPGTRLTVT.

This clonotype was picked up a small number of times. The V call is TRBV6-5, the J call TRBJ2-1; a possible D gene is TRBD2 (6 bases). Trimming took 6 bases from V and 7 from J, leaving 19 bases between them. This CDR3 has 15 amino acids. Germline V gene data show CDR1 as MNHEY and CDR2 as SVGAGI. CDR3 residues: CASSPPGAGRNEQFF. The CDR3 region has the DNA TGTGCCAGCAGCCCCCCTGGGGCAGGGAGGAATGAGCAGTTCTTC.

The chain recombines TRBV6-5 with TRBJ1-3; TRBD1 is a possible D gene (5 bases). The CDR3 consists of 14 residues. Germline V gene sequence: CDR1 MNHEY, CDR2 SVGAGI. Between the trimmed V and J ends, which lost 7 bases and 2 bases, there was a span of 12 bases. The CDR3 loop reads CASTDSFTGNTIYF. CDR3 in DNA: TGTGCCAGCACCGACAGTTTCACTGGAAACACCATATATTTT.

A few counts support this clonotype. This sequence joins TRBV12-3 or TRBV12-4 and TRBJ2-1; 8 bases are a match to TRBD1. J was trimmed by 8 bases and V by 6 bases; bases with no gene match: 6. There are 13 residues in the CDR3. The CDR3 reads CASSQDRDDEQFF. The CDR3 DNA reads TGTGCCAGCAGCCAGGACAGGGATGATGAGCAGTTCTTC.

This clonotype turned up a few times. This chain links TRBV6-5 with TRBJ1-6; weak D call: TRBD1 (5 bases). Per germline, CDR1 MNHEY and CDR2 SVGAGI. This CDR3 is built from 17 residues. Trimming cost V 1 base and J 8 bases, with 18 bases left between them. CDR3 sequence reads: CASSYYGTTSIDSPLHF. The DNA of the CDR3 is TGTGCCAGCAGTTACTATGGGACGACAAGTATTGATTCACCCCTCCACTTT.

With regard to this clonotype: Because it lacks the conserved phenylalanine or tryptophan at the end, this CDR3 is likely a read error. V is TRBV6-5 and J is TRBJ2-3, with 7 nucleotides matching TRBD2. V lost 4 bases to trimming and J lost 4 bases; unmatched junction nucleotides: 5. Germline-derived CDR1 and CDR2 are MNHEY and SVGAGI. The CDR3 extends over 14 amino acids. DNA of the CDR3: TGTGCCAGCAGTTCCGAAGGACTAGCAGATACGCAGTATTCT. Encoded protein: CASSSEGLADTQYS.

V gene TRBV12-3 or TRBV12-4 combines with J gene TRBJ1-2, with D possibly being TRBD1 (6 bases). V was clipped by 8 bases and J by 8 bases, with 24 bases between them. The CDR3 has 15 residues. Written as DNA, the CDR3 is TGTGCCAGCGCCTCAAGGGTGGTGGGGGCCGGGGGCTACACCTTC. Protein product: CASASRVVGAGGYTF.

On this clonotype: Likely a read error: the CDR3 ends without its conserved phenylalanine or tryptophan. The limits of the CDR3 on the DNA are not certain, so only TCRdb's listed CDR3 is given. V usage is TRBV11-2 and J usage is TRBJ1-1. The germline CDR1 and CDR2 sequences are SGHAT and FQNNGV. The CDR3 region is 16 residues in length, termini included. The CDR3 is CASSPIEGRLYTEAFL.

The J gene is TRBJ2-7, the V gene TRBV13, with D unresolved. The end of the DNA aligns better with TRBJ2-5, so the J call may be wrong. Germline CDR1 reads PRHDT; CDR2 reads FYEKMQ (reference sequence). This CDR3 has 15 amino acids. Here the CDR3 DNA reads TGTGCCAGCAGCTTGAGGCAGGCCATTCAAGAGACCCAGTACTTC. This codes for CASSLRQAIQETQYF.

This chain connects TRBV6-5 to TRBJ2-4; weak D call: TRBD1 (7 bases). This CDR3 region has 14 residues. Trimming left V 0 bases short and J 8 bases short, with 11 bases between. Germline V lookup: CDR1 MNHEY, CDR2 SVGAGI. CDR3 sequence: CASSYSGRGDIQYF. CDR3 in DNA: TGTGCCAGCAGTTACTCGGGCAGGGGGGACATTCAGTACTTC.

In the case of this clonotype: The junction departs from germline at one end; a sequencing error may be responsible. The chain is built from TRBV12-3 or TRBV12-4 and TRBJ2-7; 7 nucleotides line up with TRBD1. The CDR3 has 12 amino acids. The CDR3 here is CASRRVGGEQCF. CDR3 bases: TGTGCCAGCCGCAGGGTAGGGGGCGAGCAGTGCTTC.

This clonotype was seen only a few times. The rearrangement uses TRBV6-5 and TRBJ1-5, with D unclear. Trimming removed 8 bases at V and 7 bases at J, with 12 bases between. CDR1 is MNHEY and CDR2 is SVGAGI in the germline V gene. CDR3 length: 12 residues. CDR3 in amino acids: CASSTKNQPQHF. DNA of the CDR3: TGTGCCAGCTCAACGAAGAACCAGCCCCAGCATTTT.

The chain combines TRBV29-1 with TRBJ1-1, with a tentative D call TRBD1 (6 bases). Trimming took 6 bases from V and 0 from J, leaving 14 bases between them. This CDR3 contains 14 residues. Germline V gives CDR1 SQVTM, CDR2 ANQGSEA. The CDR3 sequence: CSVEGDRLNTEAFF. CDR3 in DNA: TGCAGCGTGGAGGGCGACAGGCTGAACACTGAAGCTTTCTTT.

As concerns this clonotype: This may come from a read error, since a much larger clone is one base off. The CDR3 end shows no conserved phenylalanine or tryptophan, and so a read error is likely. The rearrangement uses TRBV10-3 and TRBJ2-1, with TRBD2 matching 7 bases. Looked up from germline, CDR1 is ENHRY and CDR2 is SYGVKD. V shed 10 bases, J shed 0 bases, and the junction held 9 bases outside the gene matches. The CDR3 runs to 15 residues. The CDR3 region has the DNA TGTGCCACGGAGAGGGGCGGGGGCTCCTACAATGAGCAGTTCTTA. It codes for CATERGGGSYNEQFL.

Turning to this clonotype: One junction end disagrees with the germline gene, perhaps due to a read error. The V gene is TRBV11-2, the J gene TRBJ2-7, with D unresolved. The CDR3 contains 14 residues. Germline CDR1 reads SGHAT; CDR2 reads FQNNGV. The CDR3 protein is CASSLTYGAYEKYF. The DNA of the CDR3 is TGTGCCAGCAGCTTGACCTACGGAGCCTACGAGAAGTATTTC.

This clonotype has a handful of counts. Sequence at one end of the junction differs from germline and may be a read error. This sequence joins TRBV11-2 and TRBJ2-7; D remains unclear. The CDR3 is 15 amino acids. Per germline, CDR1 SGHAT and CDR2 FQNNGV. The CDR3 protein is CASSLSVGISYGQYF. The CDR3 DNA sequence: TGTGCCAGTAGCCTATCTGTGGGAATATCCTACGGGCAGTACTTC.

This sequence joins TRBV24-1 and TRBJ2-1, with TRBD1 as a possible D gene (6 bases). This CDR3 is 14 amino acids long. V was pared by 4 bases and J by 9 bases, with 15 bases between. The germline CDR1 and CDR2 sequences are KGHDR and SFDVKD. CDR3 nucleotide sequence: TGTGCCACCAGTGAGGTGGTAGGGGGACGTGAGCAGTTCTTC. Protein product: CATSEVVGGREQFF.

This clonotype turned up a few times. Germline and junction disagree at one end, which may indicate a read error. V usage is TRBV11-2 and J usage is TRBJ2-1, with D tentatively TRBD2 (6 bases). The CDR3 is 14 amino acids. CDR1 and CDR2 (germline): SGHAT, FQNNGV. The CDR3 region is CASGQRLDYNEQLF. The CDR3 DNA sequence: TGTGCCAGCGGCCAACGACTAGATTACAATGAGCAGCTCTTC.

The J gene is TRBJ2-1, the V gene TRBV6-6; 9 bases line up with TRBD2. CDR1 and CDR2 from the germline V gene are MNHNY and SVGAGI (reference sequence). CDR3 length: 14 amino acids. CDR3 nucleotides: TGTGTCAGTATGACTAGCGGACACTACAATGAGCAGTTCTTC. This codes for CVSMTSGHYNEQFF.

To note about this clonotype: At one end the junction does not follow the germline gene, possibly because of a read error. This chain connects TRBV11-2 to TRBJ2-5, with D unclear. Germline CDR1 reads SGHAT; CDR2 reads FQNNGV. This CDR3 spans 13 amino acids. The DNA of the CDR3 is TGTGCCAACAGCCCGGACCCAGAGGTGGCACAGTACTTC. Its translation: CANSPDPEVAQYF. The whole variable domain, remainder taken from reference TRBV11-2 and TRBJ2-5, is EAGVAQSPRYKIIEKRQSVAFWCNPISGHATLYWYQQILGQGPKLLIQFQNNGVVDDSQLPKDRFSAERLKGVDSTLKIQPAKLEDSAVYLCANSPDPEVAQYFGPGTRLLVL.

Note on this clonotype: One base away lies a much larger clone, so this may be a sequencing read error. The chain links TRBV11-2 to TRBJ2-7; 12 bases agree with TRBD2. The germline V gene has CDR1 SGHAT and CDR2 FQNNGV. Trimming removed 1 base from V and 2 bases from J; junction bases left unmatched: 15. The CDR3 loop spans 20 amino acids. The CDR3 sequence: CASSLVRTYGLAGNTYEQYF. The CDR3 coding sequence is TGTGCCAGCAGCTTAGTCCGCACTTATGGACTAGCGGGAAACACCTACGAGCAGTACTTC.

In its sample, this clonotype was seen many times. The gene calls are TRBV11-1 and TRBJ2-5; D might be TRBD2 (6 bases). CDR1 and CDR2 from the germline V gene are SGHAT and FQDESV (reference sequence). The CDR3 runs to 15 residues. V lost 3 bases to trimming and J lost 1 base, with 12 bases between them. CDR3 protein: CASSFGVAVQETQYF. The CDR3 DNA reads as TGTGCCAGCAGCTTTGGAGTAGCGGTCCAAGAGACCCAGTACTTC.

The rearrangement links TRBV29-1 to TRBJ1-1, with D perhaps TRBD1 (6 bases). The CDR3 has 18 residues. V lost 0 bases and J 4 bases, leaving 24 bases between the germline ends. The germline gives CDR1 SQVTM, CDR2 ANQGSEA. DNA for the CDR3: TGCAGCGTTGAAGATCCTTATCACGGGCGGGGGGCGGGCACTGAAGCTTTCTTT. Translating gives CSVEDPYHGRGAGTEAFF.

A remark on this clonotype: Since a much larger clone is just one base distant, this may be a read error. The chain employs TRBV11-2 and TRBJ2-4, with D possibly matching TRBD1 (5 bases). V was clipped by 6 bases and J by 3 bases, with 21 bases between them. Germline loops: CDR1 SGHAT, CDR2 FQNNGV. The CDR3 has 17 residues. The CDR3 DNA reads TGTGCCAGCAGGCGCCCGGGCAGGGAAAAATACAAAAACATTCAGTACTTC. Translating it yields CASRRPGREKYKNIQYF.

The chain carries TRBV14 and TRBJ2-1; weak D call: TRBD2 (6 bases). V dropped 4 bases and J dropped 1 base, with 11 bases sitting between them. The germline V gene has CDR1 SGHDN and CDR2 FVKESK. The CDR3 is made up of 15 amino acids. The CDR3 spells CASSLYSGSYNEQFF. For the CDR3, the DNA is TGTGCCAGCAGCCTTTATAGCGGATCCTACAATGAGCAGTTCTTC.

This clonotype has just one count. The chain recombines TRBV6-6 with TRBJ1-4; TRBD1 matches at 11 bases. The CDR3 sequence is 17 residues long. With 10 bases clipped from V and 8 bases from J, the junction kept 18 bases outside the gene matches. CDR1 MNHNY and CDR2 SVGAGI come from the germline V gene (reference sequence). In DNA, the CDR3 is TGTGCCAACACATCCGGGACAGGGGGGATCTGGGGGGAAAAACTGTTTTTT. This gives the protein CANTSGTGGIWGEKLFF.

This clonotype appeared a few times. The chain has TRBV29-1 and TRBJ2-3; D possibly corresponds to TRBD2 (6 bases). Trimming cost V 1 base and J 5 bases, with 13 bases left between them. This CDR3 comprises 14 residues. Germline V CDR1 and CDR2: SQVTM, ANQGSEA. The chain's CDR3 is CSVEAGETVDTQYF. CDR3 in DNA: TGCAGCGTTGAAGCGGGGGAGACAGTAGATACGCAGTATTTT.

The chain carries TRBV7-9 and TRBJ2-5, with TRBD2 matching 12 bases. V dropped 1 base and J dropped 2; count of bases not matched to a gene: 5. Germline V gene data show CDR1 as SEHNR and CDR2 as FQNEAQ (reference sequence). CDR3 length equals 17 residues. This CDR3 reads CASSLVRTSGIQETQYF. The CDR3 coding sequence is TGTGCCAGCAGCTTAGTCAGGACTAGCGGGATTCAAGAGACCCAGTACTTC.

V is TRBV11-2 and J is TRBJ2-7, with unresolved D. The CDR3 contains 16 residues. Germline V gives CDR1 SGHAT, CDR2 FQNNGV. V lost 0 bases, J lost 4 bases, and 16 bases lay in between. This CDR3 reads CASSLEGGAYAYEQYF. CDR3 DNA: TGTGCCAGCAGCTTAGAGGGTGGAGCTTACGCATACGAGCAGTACTTC.

V gene TRBV12-3 or TRBV12-4 combines with J gene TRBJ2-7; 16 positions match TRBD2. With 4 bases clipped from V and 6 bases from J, the junction kept 9 bases outside the gene matches. The CDR3 sequence is 17 residues long. The CDR3 nucleotides are TGTGCCAGCAGTTCGGGACTAGCGGGAGGGTATACACCCGAGCAGTACTTC. Residues: CASSSGLAGGYTPEQYF.

This clonotype has a count of ten or more. The chain combines TRBV11-2 with TRBJ1-2; 9 bases are shared with TRBD1. This CDR3 comprises 14 residues. V was clipped by 3 bases and J by 7 bases; unmatched bases: 6. Germline CDR1 and CDR2: SGHAT and FQNNGV. The CDR3: CASSLGQGRGGYTF. CDR3 nucleotides: TGTGCCAGCAGCTTGGGACAGGGTCGAGGTGGCTACACCTTC.